These T cell receptor beta chains were read from a single sample in a study of T cells expressing NK-cell markers. Reanalyzing the 5' RACE reads, TCRdb keeps one entry per CDR3 protein, without DNA. Its table records 150,000 to 170,000 distinct CDR3 sequences. Source material: blood T cells: a sorted CD56 or NKG2C T cell subset, CD4+ or CD8+ T cells, or bulk PBMC T cells (not recorded which). All receptors come from a woman between 50 and 59 years old in good health. The CDR3 runs from the conserved cysteine through the conserved F or W.

>TRBJ2-1|TRBV6-5
CASSWDRGRPDEQFF
>TRBJ2-3|TRBV20-1
CSARGERPSTDTQYF
>TRBJ1-2|TRBV11-2
CASSLGPGHTYTF
>TRBJ1-1|TRBV7-9
CASQKGGPDTEAFF
>TRBJ2-3|TRBV5-1
CASSYTELSTDTQYF
>TRBJ1-5|TRBV5-1
CASSLWTNQPQHF
>TRBJ2-4|TRBV4-1
CASSPRLAGGPGIQYF
>TRBJ2-1|TRBV29-1
CSVESRDGRSYNEQFF
>TRBJ2-1|TRBV20-1
CSARDLRASGPNEQFF
>TRBJ2-1|TRBV29-1
CSANHRDYHNEQFF
>TRBJ2-4|TRBV27
CASSLSGRGFPLAKNIQYF
>TRBJ1-2|TRBV12-3/TRBV12-4
CASKGQHYGYTF
>TRBJ2-2|TRBV7-2
CASSNGLLGKLFF
>TRBJ2-7|TRBV2
CASSEGTASSYEQYF
>TRBJ2-1|TRBV7-9
CASSLTSGRSNEQFF
>TRBJ2-1|TRBV12-3/TRBV12-4
CASSLQGANEQFF
>TRBJ2-3|TRBV19
CASSIGSGMADTQYF
>TRBJ2-3|TRBV2
CASSEPEPDTQYF